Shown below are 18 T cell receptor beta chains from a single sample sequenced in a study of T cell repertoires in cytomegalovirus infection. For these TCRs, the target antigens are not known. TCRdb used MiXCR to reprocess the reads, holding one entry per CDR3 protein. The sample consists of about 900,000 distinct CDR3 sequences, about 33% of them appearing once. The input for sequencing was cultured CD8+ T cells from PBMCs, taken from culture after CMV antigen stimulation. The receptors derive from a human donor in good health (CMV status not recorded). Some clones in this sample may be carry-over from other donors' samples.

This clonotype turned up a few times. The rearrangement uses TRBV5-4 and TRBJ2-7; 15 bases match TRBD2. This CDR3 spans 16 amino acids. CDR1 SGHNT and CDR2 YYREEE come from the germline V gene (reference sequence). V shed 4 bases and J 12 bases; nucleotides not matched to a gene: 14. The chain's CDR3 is CASSLGTSGGTHRLYF. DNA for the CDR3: TGTGCCAGCAGCCTTGGGACTAGCGGGGGGACTCATCGACTGTACTTC.

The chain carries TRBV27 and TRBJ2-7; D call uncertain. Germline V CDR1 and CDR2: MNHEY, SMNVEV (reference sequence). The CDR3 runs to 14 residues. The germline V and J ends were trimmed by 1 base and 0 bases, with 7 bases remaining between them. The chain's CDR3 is CASSLLGNSYEQYF. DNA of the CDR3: TGTGCCAGCAGTTTATTGGGGAACTCCTACGAGCAGTACTTC.

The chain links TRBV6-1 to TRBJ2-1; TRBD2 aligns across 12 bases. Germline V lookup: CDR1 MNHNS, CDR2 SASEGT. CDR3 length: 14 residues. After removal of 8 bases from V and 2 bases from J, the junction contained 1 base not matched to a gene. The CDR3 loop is CASPSGGAYNEQFF. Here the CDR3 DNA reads TGTGCCAGCCCTAGCGGGGGGGCCTACAATGAGCAGTTCTTC.

The CDR3, as DNA: TGTGCCAGTAGTATAGGCAGTCAGCCCCAGCATTTT. It yields the protein CASSIGSQPQHF. V usage is TRBV19 and J usage is TRBJ1-5; D unclear. The CDR3 loop spans 12 amino acids. Trimming stripped 1 base from V and 6 bases from J, with 4 bases between. Germline CDR1 LNHDA, CDR2 SQIVND (reference sequence).

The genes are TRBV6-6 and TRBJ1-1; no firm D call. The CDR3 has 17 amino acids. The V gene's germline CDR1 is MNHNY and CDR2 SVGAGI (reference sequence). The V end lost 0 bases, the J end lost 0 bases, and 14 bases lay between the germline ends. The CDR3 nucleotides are TGTGCCAGCAGTTACTCCGGCATTTCGGTTTTGAACACTGAAGCTTTCTTT. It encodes CASSYSGISVLNTEAFF.

CDR3 in amino acids: CASSPQGGGAEDTQYF. CDR3 bases: TGTGCCAGCAGTCCCCAGGGCGGGGGGGCAGAAGATACGCAGTATTTT. This chain uses TRBV28 with TRBJ2-3, with 9 bases fitting TRBD2. The CDR3 has 16 amino acids. Trimming took 5 bases from V and 5 from J; bases not matched to a gene: 11. The germline V gene encodes CDR1 MDHEN and CDR2 SYDVKM.

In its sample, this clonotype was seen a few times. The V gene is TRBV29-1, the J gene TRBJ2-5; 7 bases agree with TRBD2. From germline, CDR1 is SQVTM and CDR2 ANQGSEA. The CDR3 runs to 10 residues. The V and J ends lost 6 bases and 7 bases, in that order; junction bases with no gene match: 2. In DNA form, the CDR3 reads TGCAGCGTGCCGGGGGGGACCCAGTACTTC. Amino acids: CSVPGGTQYF. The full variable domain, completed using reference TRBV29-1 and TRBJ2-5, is SAVISQKPSRDICQRGTSLTIQCQVDSQVTMMFWYRQQPGQSLTLIATANQGSEATYESGFVIDKFPISRPNLTFSTLTVSNMSPEDSSIYLCSVPGGTQYFGPGTRLLVL.

The CDR3 DNA reads TGTGCCAGCAGCTCGCCTATACAGGGAGGACAAGAGACCCAGTACTTC. Amino acid sequence: CASSSPIQGGQETQYF. The V gene is TRBV11-1, the J gene TRBJ2-5; D could derive from TRBD1 or TRBD2 (6 bases each). There are 16 residues in the CDR3. CDR1 and CDR2 from the germline V gene are SGHAT and FQDESV (reference sequence). V was trimmed by 4 bases and J by 2 bases, leaving 17 bases between them.

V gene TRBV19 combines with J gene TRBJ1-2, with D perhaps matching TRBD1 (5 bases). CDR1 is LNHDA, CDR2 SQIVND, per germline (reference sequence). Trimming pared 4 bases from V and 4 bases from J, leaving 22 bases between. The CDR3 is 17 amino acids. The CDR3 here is CASSTSLSAMGPYGYTF. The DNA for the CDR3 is TGTGCCAGTAGTACATCTCTATCGGCCATGGGGCCCTATGGCTACACCTTC.

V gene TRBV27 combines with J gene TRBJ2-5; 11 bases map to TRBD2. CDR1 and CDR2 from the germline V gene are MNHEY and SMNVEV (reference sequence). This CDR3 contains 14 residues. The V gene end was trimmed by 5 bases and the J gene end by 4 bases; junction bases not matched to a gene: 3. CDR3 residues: CASSLGTSGETQYF. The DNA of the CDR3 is TGTGCCAGCAGTCTCGGGACTAGCGGAGAGACCCAGTACTTC.

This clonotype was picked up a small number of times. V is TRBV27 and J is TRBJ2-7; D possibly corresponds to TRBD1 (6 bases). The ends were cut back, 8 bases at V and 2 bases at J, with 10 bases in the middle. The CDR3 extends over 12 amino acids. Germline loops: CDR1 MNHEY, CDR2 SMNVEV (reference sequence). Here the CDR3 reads CASRQGPYEQYF. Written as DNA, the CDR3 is TGTGCCAGCCGGCAGGGGCCCTACGAGCAGTACTTC.

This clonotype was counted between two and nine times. The CDR3 sequence: CASPGGDFQETQYF. CDR3 coding DNA: TGTGCCAGCCCAGGGGGCGATTTCCAAGAGACCCAGTACTTC. The chain employs TRBV6-1 and TRBJ2-5; 8 bases align to TRBD1. The CDR3 length is 14 residues. The germline V gene has CDR1 MNHNS and CDR2 SASEGT. The junction had 6 bases not matched to a gene; V was cut back by 8 bases and J by 1 base.

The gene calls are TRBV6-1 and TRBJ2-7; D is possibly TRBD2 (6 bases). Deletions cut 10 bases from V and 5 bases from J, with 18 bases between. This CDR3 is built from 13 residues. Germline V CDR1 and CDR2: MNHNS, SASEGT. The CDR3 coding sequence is TGTGCCATCGCTGGGACTGACCCTCACGAGCAGTACTTC. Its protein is CAIAGTDPHEQYF.

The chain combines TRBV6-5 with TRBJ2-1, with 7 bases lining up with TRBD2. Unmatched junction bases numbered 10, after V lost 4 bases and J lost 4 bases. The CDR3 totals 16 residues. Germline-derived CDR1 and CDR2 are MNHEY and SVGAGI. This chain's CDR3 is CASSSQAGNYYNEQFF. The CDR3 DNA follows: TGTGCCAGCAGTTCCCAAGCGGGGAATTATTACAATGAGCAGTTCTTC.

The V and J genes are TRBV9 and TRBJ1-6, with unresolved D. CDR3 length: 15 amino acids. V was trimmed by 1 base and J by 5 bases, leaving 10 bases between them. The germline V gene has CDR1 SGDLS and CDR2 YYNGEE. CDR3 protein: CASSVKGINNSPLHF. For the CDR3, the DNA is TGTGCCAGCAGCGTAAAAGGAATTAATAATTCACCCCTCCACTTT.

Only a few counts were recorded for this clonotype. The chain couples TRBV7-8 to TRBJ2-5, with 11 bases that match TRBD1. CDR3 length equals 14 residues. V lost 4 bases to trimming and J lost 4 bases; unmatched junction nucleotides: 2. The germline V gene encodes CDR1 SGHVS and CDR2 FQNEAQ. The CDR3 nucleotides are TGTGCCAGCAGCTGGACAGGGGGCACAGAGACCCAGTACTTC. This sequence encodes CASSWTGGTETQYF.

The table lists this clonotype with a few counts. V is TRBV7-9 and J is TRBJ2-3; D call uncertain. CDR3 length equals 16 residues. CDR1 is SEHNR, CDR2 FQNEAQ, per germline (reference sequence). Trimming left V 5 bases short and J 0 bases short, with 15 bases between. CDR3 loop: CASSPAGRASTDTQYF. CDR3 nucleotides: TGTGCCAGCAGCCCCGCCGGCAGAGCAAGCACAGATACGCAGTATTTT.

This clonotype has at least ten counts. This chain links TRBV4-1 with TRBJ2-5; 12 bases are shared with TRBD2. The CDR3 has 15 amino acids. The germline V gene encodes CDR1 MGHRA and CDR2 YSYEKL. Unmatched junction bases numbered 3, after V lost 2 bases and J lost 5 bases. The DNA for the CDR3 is TGCGCCAGCAGCCAACGACTAGCGGGGGAGGAGACCCAGTACTTC. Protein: CASSQRLAGEETQYF.